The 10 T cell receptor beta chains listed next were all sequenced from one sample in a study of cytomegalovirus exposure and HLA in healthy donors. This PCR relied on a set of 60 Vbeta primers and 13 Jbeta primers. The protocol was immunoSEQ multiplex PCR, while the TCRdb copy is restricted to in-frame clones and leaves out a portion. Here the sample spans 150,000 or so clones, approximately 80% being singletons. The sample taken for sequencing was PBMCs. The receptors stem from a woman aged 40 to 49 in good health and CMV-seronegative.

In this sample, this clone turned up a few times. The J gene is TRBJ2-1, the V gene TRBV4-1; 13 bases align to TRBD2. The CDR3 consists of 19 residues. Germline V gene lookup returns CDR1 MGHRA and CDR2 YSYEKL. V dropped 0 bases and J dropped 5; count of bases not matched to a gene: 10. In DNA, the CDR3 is TGCGCCAGCAGCCAAGAAAGGACTAGCGGGAGAATGGGGGACAATGAGCAGTTCTTC. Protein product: CASSQERTSGRMGDNEQFF.

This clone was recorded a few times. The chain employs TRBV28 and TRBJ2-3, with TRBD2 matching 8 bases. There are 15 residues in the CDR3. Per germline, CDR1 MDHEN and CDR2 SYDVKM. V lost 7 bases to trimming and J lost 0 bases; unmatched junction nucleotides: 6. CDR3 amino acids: CASTDSGISTDTQYF. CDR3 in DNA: TGTGCCAGCACCGATAGCGGGATTAGCACAGATACGCAGTATTTT.

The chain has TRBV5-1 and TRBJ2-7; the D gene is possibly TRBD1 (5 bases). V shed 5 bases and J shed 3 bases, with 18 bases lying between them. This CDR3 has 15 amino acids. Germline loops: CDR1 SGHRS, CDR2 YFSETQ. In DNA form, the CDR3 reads TGCGCCAGCAGGATTACAGGTGGTATCGACTACGAGCAGTACTTC. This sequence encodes CASRITGGIDYEQYF.

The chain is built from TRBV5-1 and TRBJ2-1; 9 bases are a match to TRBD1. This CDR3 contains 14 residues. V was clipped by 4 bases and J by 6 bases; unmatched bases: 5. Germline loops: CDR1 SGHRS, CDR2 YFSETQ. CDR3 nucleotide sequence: TGCGCCAGCAGCACCCAGACAGGGGGCAATGAGCAGTTCTTC. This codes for CASSTQTGGNEQFF.

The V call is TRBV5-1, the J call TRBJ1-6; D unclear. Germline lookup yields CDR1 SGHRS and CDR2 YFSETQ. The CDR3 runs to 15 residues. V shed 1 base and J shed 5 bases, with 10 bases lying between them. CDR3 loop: CASSLREANNSPLHF. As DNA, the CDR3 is TGCGCCAGCAGCTTGAGGGAGGCGAATAATTCACCCCTCCACTTT. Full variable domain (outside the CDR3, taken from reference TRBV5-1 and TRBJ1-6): KAGVTQTPRYLIKTRGQQVTLSCSPISGHRSVSWYQQTPGQGLQFLFEYFSETQRNKGNFPGRFSGRQFSNSRSEMNVSTLELGDSALYLCASSLREANNSPLHFGNGTRLTVT.

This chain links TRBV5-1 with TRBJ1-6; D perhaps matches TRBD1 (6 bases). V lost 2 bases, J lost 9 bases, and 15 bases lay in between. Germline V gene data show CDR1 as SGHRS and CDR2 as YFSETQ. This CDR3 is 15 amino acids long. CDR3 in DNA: TGCGCCAGCAGCTTAGGGGATCAGGGGACTTCACCCCTCCACTTT. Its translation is CASSLGDQGTSPLHF.

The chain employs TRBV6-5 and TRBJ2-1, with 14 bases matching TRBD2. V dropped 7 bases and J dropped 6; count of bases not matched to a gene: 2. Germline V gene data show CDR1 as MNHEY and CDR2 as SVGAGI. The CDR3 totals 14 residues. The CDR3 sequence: CASKGLAGVNEQFF. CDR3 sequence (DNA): TGTGCCAGCAAGGGACTAGCGGGAGTCAATGAGCAGTTCTTC.

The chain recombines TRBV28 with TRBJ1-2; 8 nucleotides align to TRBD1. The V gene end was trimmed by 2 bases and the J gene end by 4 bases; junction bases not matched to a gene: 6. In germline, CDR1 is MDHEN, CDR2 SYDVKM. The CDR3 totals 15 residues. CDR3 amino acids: CASSLGGTGVYGYTF. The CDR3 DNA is TGTGCCAGCAGTTTAGGGGGGACAGGAGTCTATGGCTACACCTTC.

The chain's CDR3 is CASSLTWESNQPQHF. The CDR3 coding sequence is TGTGCCAGCAGTTTGACCTGGGAGAGCAATCAGCCCCAGCATTTT. The chain combines TRBV6-5 with TRBJ1-5, with D hard to call. The V gene's germline CDR1 is MNHEY and CDR2 SVGAGI. The CDR3 has 15 residues. Trimming shortened V by 4 bases and J by 1 base, and 11 bases separated the two germline ends.

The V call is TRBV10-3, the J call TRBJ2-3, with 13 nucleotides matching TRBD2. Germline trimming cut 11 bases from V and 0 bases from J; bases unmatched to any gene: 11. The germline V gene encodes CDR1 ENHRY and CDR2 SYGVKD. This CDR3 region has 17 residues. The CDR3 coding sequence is TGTGCCTCACAGGCAACTAGCGGGAGGGCCAGCACAGATACGCAGTATTTT. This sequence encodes CASQATSGRASTDTQYF.